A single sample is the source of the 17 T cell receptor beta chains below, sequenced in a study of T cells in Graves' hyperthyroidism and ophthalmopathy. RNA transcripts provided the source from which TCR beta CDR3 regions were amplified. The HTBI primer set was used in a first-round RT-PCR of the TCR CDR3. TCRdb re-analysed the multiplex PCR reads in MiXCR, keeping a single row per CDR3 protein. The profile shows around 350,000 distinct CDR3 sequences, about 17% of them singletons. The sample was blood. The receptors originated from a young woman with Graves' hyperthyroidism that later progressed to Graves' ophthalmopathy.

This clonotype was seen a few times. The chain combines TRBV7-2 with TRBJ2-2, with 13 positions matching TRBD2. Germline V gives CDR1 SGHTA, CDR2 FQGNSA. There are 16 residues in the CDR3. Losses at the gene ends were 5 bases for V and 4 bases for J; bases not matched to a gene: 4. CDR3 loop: CASSLTSGGATGELFF. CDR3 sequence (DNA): TGTGCCAGCAGCCTCACTAGCGGGGGGGCCACCGGGGAGCTGTTTTTT.

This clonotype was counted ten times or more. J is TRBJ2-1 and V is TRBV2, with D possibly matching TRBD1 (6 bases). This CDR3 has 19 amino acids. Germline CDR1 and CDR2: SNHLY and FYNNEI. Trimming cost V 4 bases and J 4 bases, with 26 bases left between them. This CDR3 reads CASSAQDSQGIDGYNEQFF. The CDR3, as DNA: TGTGCCAGCAGTGCGCAAGATTCACAGGGAATAGACGGATACAATGAGCAGTTCTTC.

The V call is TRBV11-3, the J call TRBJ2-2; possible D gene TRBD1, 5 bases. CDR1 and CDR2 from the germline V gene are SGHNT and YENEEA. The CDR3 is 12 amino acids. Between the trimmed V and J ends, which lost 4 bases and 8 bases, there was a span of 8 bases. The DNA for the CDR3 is TGTGCCAGCAGCTCTACAGGTGGGGAGCTGTTTTTT. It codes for CASSSTGGELFF.

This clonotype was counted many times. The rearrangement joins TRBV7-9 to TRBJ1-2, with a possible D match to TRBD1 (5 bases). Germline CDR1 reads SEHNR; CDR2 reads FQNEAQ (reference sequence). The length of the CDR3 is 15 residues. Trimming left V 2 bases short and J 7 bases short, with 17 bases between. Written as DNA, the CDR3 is TGTGCCAGCAGCTTATCCGGGCAGGGATTTGCTGGCTACACCTTC. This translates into CASSLSGQGFAGYTF.

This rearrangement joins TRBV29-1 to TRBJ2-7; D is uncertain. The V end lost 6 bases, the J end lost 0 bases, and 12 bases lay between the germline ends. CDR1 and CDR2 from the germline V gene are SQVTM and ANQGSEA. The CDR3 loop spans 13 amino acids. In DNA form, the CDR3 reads TGCAGCGTCTCCGGCAGAAGCTCCTACGAGCAGTACTTC. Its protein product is CSVSGRSSYEQYF.

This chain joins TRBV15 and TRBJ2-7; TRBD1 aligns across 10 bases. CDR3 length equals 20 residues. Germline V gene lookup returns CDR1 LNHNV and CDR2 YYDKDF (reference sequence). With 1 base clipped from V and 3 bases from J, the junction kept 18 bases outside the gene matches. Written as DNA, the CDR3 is TGTGCCACCAGCAGAGGTTACGCCATCCAGACAGGGGGCGAGGTCTACGAGCAGTACTTC. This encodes CATSRGYAIQTGGEVYEQYF.

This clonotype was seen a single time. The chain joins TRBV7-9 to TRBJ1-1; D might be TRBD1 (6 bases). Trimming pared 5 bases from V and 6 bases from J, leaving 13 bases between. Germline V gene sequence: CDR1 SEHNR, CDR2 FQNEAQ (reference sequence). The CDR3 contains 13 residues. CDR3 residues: CASSPPGQPEAFF. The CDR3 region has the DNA TGTGCCAGCAGCCCCCCCGGACAGCCTGAAGCTTTCTTT.

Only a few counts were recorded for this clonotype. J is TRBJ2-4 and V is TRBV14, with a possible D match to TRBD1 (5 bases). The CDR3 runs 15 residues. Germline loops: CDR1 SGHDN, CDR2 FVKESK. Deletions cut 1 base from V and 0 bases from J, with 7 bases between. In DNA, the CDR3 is TGTGCCAGCAGCCAAGGGGGCCTAGCCAAAAACATTCAGTACTTC. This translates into CASSQGGLAKNIQYF.

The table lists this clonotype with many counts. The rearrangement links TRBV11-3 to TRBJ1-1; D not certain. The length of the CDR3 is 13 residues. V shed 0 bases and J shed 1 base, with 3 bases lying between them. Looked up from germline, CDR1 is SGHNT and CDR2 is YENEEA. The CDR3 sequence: CASSLDRNTEAFF. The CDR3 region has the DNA TGTGCCAGCAGCTTAGACCGGAACACTGAAGCTTTCTTT.

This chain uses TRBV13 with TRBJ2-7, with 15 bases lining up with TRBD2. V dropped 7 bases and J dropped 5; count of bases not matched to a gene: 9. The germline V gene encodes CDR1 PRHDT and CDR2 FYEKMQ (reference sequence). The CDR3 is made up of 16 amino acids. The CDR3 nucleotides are TGTGCCAGCATCTACGGACTAGCGGGGGGGCAGGACGAGCAGTACTTC. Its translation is CASIYGLAGGQDEQYF.

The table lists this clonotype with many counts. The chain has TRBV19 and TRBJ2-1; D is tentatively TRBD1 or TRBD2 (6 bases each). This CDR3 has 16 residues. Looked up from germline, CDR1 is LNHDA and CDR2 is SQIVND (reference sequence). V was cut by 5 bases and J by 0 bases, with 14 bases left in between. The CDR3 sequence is CASSPGAGSSYNEQFF. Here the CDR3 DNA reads TGTGCCAGTAGTCCAGGGGCGGGGAGCTCCTACAATGAGCAGTTCTTC.

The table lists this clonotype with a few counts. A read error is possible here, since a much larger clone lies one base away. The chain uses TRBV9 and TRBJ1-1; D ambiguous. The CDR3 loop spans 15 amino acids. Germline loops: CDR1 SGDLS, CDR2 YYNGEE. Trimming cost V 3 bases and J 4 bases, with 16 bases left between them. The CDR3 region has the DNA TGTGCCAGCAGCGCCTCAGGTGGAGGGAGCACTGAAGCTTTCTTT. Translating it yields CASSASGGGSTEAFF.

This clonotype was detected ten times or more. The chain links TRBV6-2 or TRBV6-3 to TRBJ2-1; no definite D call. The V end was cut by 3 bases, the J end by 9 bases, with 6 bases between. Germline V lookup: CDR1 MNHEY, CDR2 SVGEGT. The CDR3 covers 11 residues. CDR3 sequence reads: CASSYGGEQFF. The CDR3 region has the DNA TGTGCCAGCAGTTATGGTGGTGAGCAGTTCTTC.

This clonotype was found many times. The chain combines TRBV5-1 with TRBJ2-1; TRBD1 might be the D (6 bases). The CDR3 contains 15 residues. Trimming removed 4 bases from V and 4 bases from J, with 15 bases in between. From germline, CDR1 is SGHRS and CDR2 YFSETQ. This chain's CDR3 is CASSHRDNEYNEQFF. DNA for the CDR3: TGCGCCAGCAGCCACCGGGACAACGAATACAATGAGCAGTTCTTC.

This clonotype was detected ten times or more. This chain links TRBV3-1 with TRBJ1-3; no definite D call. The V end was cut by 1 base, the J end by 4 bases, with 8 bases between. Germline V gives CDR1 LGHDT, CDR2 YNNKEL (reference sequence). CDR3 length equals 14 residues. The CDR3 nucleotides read TGTGCCAGCAGCCAAGTTTTAGACGGAAACACCATATATTTT. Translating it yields CASSQVLDGNTIYF.

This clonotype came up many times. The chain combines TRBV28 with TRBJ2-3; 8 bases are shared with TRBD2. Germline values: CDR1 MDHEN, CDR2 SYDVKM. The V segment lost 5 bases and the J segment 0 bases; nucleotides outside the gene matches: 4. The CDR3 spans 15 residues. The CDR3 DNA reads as TGTGCCAGCAGTACCCAGCGGGGGAGCACAGATACGCAGTATTTT. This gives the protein CASSTQRGSTDTQYF.

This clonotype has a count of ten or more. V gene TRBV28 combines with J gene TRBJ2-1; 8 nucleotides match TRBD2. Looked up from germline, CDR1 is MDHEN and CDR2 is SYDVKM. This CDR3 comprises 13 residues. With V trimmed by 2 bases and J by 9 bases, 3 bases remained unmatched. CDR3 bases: TGTGCCAGCAGTTTAGCGGGAGGTCGTGAGCAGTTCTTC. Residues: CASSLAGGREQFF.